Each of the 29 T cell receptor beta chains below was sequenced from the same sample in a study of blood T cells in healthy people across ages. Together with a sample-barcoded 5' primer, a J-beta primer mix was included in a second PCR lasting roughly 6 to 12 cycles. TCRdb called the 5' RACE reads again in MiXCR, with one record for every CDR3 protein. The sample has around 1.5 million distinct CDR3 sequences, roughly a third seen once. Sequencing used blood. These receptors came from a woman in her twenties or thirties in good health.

The CDR3 DNA reads TGTGCCAGCAGTTTACCAGGGAAAGAGACCCAGTACTTC. It yields the protein CASSLPGKETQYF. The V gene is TRBV28, the J gene TRBJ2-5; TRBD1 might be the D (5 bases). Germline V gives CDR1 MDHEN, CDR2 SYDVKM. The CDR3 runs 13 residues. Trimming removed 2 bases at V and 3 bases at J, with 7 bases between. The full variable domain, in which reference TRBV28 and TRBJ2-5 provide the parts outside the CDR3, is DVKVTQSSRYLVKRTGEKVFLECVQDMDHENMFWYRQDPGLGLRLIYFSYDVKMKEKGDIPEGYSVSREKKERFSLILESASTNQTSMYLCASSLPGKETQYFGPGTRLLVL.

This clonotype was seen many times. The CDR3 spells CSVSTGGGTDTQYF. DNA of the CDR3: TGCAGCGTTAGTACAGGGGGCGGCACAGATACGCAGTATTTT. The V call is TRBV29-1, the J call TRBJ2-3; 9 nucleotides line up with TRBD1. Losses at the gene ends were 5 bases for V and 1 base for J; bases not matched to a gene: 4. CDR1 is SQVTM and CDR2 is ANQGSEA in the germline V gene. The CDR3 has 14 amino acids.

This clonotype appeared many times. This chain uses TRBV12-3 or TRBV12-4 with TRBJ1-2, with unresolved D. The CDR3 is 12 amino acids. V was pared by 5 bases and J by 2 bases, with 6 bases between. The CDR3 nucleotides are TGTGCCAGCAGTACCCCAAACTATGGCTACACCTTC. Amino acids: CASSTPNYGYTF.

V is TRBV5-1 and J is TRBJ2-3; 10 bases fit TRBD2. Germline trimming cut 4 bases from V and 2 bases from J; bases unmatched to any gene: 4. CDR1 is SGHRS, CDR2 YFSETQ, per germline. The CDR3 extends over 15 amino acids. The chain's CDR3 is CASSILAGTTDTQYF. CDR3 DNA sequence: TGCGCCAGCAGCATACTAGCGGGGACCACAGATACGCAGTATTTT.

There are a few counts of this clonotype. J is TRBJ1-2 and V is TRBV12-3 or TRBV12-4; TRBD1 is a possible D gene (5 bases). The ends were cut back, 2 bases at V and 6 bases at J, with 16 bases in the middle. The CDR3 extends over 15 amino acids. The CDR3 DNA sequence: TGTGCCAGCAGTTTAAAAGGGCAGGGCCCTCATGGCTACACCTTC. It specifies CASSLKGQGPHGYTF.

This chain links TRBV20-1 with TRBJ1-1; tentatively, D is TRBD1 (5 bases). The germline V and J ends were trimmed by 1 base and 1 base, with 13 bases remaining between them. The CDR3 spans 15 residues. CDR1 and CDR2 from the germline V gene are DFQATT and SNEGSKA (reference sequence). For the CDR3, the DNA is TGCAGTGCTAGAGTGTCGTGGGGCGGGAACACTGAAGCTTTCTTT. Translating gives CSARVSWGGNTEAFF.

As DNA, the CDR3 is TGTGCCAGCAGTTTAGACCGGGGGGGCCCCGATACGCAGTATTTT. This codes for CASSLDRGGPDTQYF. The chain uses TRBV12-3 or TRBV12-4 and TRBJ2-3; 8 bases agree with TRBD2. The CDR3 is made up of 15 amino acids. V was clipped by 1 base and J by 6 bases; unmatched bases: 6.

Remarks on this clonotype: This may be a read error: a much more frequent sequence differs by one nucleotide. The CDR3 region has the DNA TGTGCCAGCAGCCTCCACGGGACTAGCGGGAGAAATGGGCAGTTCTTC. It encodes CASSLHGTSGRNGQFF. This chain connects TRBV7-9 to TRBJ2-1, with TRBD2 matching over 14 bases. The CDR3 is made up of 16 amino acids. CDR1 SEHNR and CDR2 FQNEAQ come from the germline V gene (reference sequence).

The CDR3 coding sequence is TGTGCCAGCAGCCAAGCCGTCGGGGGGGTTGAAGATACGCAGTATTTT. Translation gives CASSQAVGGVEDTQYF. The chain uses TRBV3-1 and TRBJ2-3, with TRBD2 identical over 8 bases. Trimming removed 1 base from V and 5 bases from J; junction bases left unmatched: 8. This CDR3 has 16 residues. The germline CDR1 and CDR2 sequences are LGHDT and YNNKEL (reference sequence).

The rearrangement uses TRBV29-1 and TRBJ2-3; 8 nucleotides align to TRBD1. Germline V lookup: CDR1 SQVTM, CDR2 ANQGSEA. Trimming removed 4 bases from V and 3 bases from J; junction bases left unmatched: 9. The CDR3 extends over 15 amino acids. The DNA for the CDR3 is TGCAGCGTTGCTAAAGGGACAGGCCCTACAGATACGCAGTATTTT. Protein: CSVAKGTGPTDTQYF.

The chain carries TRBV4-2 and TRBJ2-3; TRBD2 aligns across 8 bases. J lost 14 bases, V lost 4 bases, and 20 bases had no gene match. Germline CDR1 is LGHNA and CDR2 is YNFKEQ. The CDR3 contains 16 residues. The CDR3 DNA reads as TGTGCCAGCAGCCTCGGCGGGCGGGGGGCCCGTGTTCACACGTATTTT. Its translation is CASSLGGRGARVHTYF.

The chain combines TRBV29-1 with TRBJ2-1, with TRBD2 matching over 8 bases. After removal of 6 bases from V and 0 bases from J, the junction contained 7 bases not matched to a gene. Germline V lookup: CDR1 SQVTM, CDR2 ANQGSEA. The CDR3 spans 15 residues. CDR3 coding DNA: TGCAGCGTCCCGTTCGGGGGGGCCTCCTACAATGAGCAGTTCTTC. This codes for CSVPFGGASYNEQFF.

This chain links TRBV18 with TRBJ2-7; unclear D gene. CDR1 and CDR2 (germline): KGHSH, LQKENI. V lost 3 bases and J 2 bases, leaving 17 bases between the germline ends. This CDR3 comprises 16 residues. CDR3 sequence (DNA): TGTGCCAGCTCACCCATCGGACGAACCTCAACCTACGAGCAGTACTTC. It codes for CASSPIGRTSTYEQYF.

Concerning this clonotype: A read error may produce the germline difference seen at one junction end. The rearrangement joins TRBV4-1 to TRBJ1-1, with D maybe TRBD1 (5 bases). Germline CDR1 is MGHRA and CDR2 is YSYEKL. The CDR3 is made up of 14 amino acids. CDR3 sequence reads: CASSQEEGNPEAFF. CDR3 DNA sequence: TGCGCCAGCAGCCAAGAAGAGGGGAACCCTGAAGCTTTCTTT.

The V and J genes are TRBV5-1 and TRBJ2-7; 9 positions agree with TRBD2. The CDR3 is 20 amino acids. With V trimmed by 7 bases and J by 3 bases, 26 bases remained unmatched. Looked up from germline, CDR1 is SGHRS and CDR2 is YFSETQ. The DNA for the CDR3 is TGCGCCAGCTCGCCTTCTCACCCGGGGGGACGGGGACTAGCCCACTACGAGCAGTACTTC. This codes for CASSPSHPGGRGLAHYEQYF.

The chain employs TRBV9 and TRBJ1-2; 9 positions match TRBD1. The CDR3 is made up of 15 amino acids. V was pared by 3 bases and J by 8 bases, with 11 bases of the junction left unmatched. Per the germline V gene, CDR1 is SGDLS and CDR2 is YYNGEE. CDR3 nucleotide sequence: TGTGCCAGCAGCGCAAATCAACAGGGGGCCGGAGGCTACACCTTC. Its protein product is CASSANQQGAGGYTF. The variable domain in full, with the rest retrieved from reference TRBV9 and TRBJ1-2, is DSGVTQTPKHLITATGQRVTLRCSPRSGDLSVYWYQQSLDQGLQFLIQYYNGEERAKGNILERFSAQQFPDLHSELNLSSLELGDSALYFCASSANQQGAGGYTFGSGTRLTVV.

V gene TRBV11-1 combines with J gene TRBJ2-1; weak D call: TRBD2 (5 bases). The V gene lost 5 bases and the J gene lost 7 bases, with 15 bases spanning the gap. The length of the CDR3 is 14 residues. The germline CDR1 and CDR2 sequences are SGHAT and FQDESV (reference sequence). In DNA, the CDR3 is TGTGCCAGCAGCCTTATGAGCGGAGGAAATGAGCAGTTCTTC. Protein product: CASSLMSGGNEQFF. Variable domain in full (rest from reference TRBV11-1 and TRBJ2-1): EAEVAQSPRYKITEKSQAVAFWCDPISGHATLYWYRQILGQGPELLVQFQDESVVDDSQLPKDRFSAERLKGVDSTLKIQPAELGDSAMYLCASSLMSGGNEQFFGPGTRLTVL.

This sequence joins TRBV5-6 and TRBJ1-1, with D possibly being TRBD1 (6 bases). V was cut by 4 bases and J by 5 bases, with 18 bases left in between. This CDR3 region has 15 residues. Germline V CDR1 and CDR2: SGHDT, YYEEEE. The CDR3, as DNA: TGTGCCAGCAGCCGGGTTCGGGGGACATGGACTGAAGCTTTCTTT. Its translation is CASSRVRGTWTEAFF.

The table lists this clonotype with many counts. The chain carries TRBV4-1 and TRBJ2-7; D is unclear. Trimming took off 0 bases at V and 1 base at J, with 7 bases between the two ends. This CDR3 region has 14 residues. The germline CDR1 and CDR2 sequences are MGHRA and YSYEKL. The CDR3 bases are TGCGCCAGCAGCCAAGATGAGTTATCCTACGAGCAGTACTTC. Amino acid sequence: CASSQDELSYEQYF.

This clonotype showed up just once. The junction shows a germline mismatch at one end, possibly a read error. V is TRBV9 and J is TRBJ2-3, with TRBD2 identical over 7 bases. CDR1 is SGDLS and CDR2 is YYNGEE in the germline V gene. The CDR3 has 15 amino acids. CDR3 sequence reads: CANSADSTSTDTRYF. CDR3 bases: TGTGCCAACAGCGCCGACTCGACTAGCACAGATACGCGGTATTTT. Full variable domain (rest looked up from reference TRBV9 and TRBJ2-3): DSGVTQTPKHLITATGQRVTLRCSPRSGDLSVYWYQQSLDQGLQFLIQYYNGEERAKGNILERFSAQQFPDLHSELNLSSLELGDSALYFCANSADSTSTDTRYFGPGTRLTVL.

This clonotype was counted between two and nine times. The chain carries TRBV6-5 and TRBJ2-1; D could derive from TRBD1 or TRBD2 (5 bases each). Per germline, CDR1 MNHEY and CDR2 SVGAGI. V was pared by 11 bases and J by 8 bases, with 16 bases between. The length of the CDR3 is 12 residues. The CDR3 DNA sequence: TGTGCCGCCCGAAGTGTGGGGGATGAGCAGTTCTTC. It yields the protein CAARSVGDEQFF.

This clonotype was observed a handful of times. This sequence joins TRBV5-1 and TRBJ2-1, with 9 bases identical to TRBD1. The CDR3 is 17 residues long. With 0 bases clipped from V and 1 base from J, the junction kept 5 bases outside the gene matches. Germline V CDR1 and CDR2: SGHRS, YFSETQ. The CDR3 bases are TGCGCCAGCAGCTTGGGGGGAGACAGGGGGTCCTACAATGAGCAGTTCTTC. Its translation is CASSLGGDRGSYNEQFF.

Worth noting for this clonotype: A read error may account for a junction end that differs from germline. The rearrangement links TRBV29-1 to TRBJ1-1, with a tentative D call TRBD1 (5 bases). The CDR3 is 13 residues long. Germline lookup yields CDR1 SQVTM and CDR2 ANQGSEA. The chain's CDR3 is CGVTGRLNTEAFF. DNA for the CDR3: TGCGGCGTTACGGGACGGTTGAACACTGAAGCTTTCTTT.

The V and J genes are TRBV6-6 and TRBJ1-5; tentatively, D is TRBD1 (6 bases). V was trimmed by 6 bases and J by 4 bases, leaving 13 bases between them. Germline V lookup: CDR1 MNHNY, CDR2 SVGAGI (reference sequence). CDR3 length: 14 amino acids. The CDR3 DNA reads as TGTGCCAGCAGGGACAGATCGTTGAATCAGCCCCAGCATTTT. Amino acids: CASRDRSLNQPQHF.

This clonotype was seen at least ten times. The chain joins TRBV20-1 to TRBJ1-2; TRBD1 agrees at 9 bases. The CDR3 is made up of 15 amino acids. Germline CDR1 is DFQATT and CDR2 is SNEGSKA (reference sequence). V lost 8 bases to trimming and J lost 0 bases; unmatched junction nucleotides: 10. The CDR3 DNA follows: TGCAGTCCGCCGGGACAGGGCGCGTCTAACTATGGCTACACCTTC. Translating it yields CSPPGQGASNYGYTF.

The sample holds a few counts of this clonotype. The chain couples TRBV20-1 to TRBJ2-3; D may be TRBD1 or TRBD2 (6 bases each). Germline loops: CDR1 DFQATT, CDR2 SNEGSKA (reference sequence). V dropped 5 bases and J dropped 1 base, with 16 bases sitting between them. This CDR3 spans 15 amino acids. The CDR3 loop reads CSAVKGGAGTDTQYF. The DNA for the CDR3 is TGCAGTGCTGTTAAGGGGGGAGCCGGCACAGATACGCAGTATTTT.

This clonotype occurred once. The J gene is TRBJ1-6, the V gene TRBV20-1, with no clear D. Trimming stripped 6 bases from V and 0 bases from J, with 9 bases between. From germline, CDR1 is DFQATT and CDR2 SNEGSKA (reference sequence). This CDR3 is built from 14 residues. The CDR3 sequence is CSASKNSYNSPLHF. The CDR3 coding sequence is TGCAGTGCCAGCAAGAACTCCTATAATTCACCCCTCCACTTT.

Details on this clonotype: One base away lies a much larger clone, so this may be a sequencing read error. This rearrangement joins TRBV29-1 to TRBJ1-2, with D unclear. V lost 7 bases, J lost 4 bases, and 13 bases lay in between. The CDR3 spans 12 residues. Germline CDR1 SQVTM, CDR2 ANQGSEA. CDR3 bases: TGCAGCGGTGCAACGGCACTCTATGGCTACACCTTC. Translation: CSGATALYGYTF.

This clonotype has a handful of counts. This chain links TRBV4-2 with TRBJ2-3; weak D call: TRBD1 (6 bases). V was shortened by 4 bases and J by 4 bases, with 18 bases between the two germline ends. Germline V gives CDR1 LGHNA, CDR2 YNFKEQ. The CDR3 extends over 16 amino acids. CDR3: CASSRAPGGSSDTQYF. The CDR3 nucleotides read TGTGCCAGCAGCCGCGCACCTGGGGGCTCATCAGATACGCAGTATTTT.